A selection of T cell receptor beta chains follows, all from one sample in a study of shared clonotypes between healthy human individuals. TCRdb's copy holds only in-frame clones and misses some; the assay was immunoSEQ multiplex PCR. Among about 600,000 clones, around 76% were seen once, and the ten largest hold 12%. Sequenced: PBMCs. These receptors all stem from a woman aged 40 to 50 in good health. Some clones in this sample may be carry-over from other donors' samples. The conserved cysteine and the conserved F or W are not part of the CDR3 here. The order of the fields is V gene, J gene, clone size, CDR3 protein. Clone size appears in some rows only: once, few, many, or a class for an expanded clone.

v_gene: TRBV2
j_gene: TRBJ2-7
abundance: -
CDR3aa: ASSIPYEQY

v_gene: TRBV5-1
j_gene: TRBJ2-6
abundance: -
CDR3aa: ASSFRGPDSGANVLT

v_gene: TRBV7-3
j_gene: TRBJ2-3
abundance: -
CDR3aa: ASSLQPGASGSADTQY

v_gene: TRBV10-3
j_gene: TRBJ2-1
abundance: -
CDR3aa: AISLVADYNEQF

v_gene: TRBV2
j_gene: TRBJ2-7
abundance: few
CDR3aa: ASSDKHEQY

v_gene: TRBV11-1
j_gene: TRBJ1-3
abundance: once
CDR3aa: ASRKVSGNTIY

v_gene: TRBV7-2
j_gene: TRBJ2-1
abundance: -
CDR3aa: ASTYSGGSRL

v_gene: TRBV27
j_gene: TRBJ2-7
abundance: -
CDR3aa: ASSLSVRAGVHYEQY

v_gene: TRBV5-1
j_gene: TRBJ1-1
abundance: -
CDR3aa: ATAEAPMNTEAF

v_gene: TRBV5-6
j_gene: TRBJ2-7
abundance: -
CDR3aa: ASSHLAGGRYEQY

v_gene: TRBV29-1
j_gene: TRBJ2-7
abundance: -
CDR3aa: SVEVTGYEQY

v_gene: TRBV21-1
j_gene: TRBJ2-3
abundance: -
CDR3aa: ASSKVGRLALSTTDTQY

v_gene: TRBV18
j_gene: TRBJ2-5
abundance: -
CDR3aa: ASSPNQGQETQY

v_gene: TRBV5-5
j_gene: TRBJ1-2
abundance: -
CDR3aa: ASSVMGGYDYGYT

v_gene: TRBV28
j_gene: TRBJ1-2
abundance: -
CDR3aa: ASTSSPGEGAGYGYT

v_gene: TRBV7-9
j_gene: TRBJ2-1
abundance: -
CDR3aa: ASNRQGAGYNEQF

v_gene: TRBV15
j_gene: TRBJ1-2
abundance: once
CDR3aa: ATSSGGGVGYT

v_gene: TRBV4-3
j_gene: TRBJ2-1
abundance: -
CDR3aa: ASSPGLAGENEQF

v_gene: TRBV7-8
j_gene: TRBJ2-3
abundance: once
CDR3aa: ASSLGGLADTQY

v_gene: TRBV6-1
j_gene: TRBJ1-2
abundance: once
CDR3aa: ASSPGQDLYGYT

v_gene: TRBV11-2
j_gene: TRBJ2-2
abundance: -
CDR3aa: ASSLGTGNTGELF

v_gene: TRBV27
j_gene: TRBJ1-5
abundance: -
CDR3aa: ASSSLDRAYQPQH

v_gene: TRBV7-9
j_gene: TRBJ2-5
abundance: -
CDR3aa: ASSLAQGVLETQY

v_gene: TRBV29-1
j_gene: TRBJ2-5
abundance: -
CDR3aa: SVEGGETQY

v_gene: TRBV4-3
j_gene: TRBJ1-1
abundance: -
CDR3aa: ASSQIFQGGTEAF

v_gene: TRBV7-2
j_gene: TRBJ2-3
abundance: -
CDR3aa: ASSLGSGRGGTQY

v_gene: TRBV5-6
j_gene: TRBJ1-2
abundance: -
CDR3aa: ASSRGPPQGGYT

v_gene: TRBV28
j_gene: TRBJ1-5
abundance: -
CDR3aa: ASIPLGFGEYSNQPQH

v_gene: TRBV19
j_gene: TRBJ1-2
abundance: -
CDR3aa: ASSPGIYGYT

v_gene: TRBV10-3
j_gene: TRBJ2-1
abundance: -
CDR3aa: AISSQGSEQF

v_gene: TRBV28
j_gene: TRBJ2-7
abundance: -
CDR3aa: ASSFTPYEQY

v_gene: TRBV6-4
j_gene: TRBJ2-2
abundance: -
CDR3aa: ASSDSNHNTGELF

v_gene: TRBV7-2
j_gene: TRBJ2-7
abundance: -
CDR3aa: ASSTQGSSYEQY

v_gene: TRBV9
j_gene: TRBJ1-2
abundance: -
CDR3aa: ASSGAGFYGYT

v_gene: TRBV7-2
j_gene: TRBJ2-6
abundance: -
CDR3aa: ASSFRTDPSGANVLT

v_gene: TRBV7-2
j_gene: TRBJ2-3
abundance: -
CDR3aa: ASSPTRSAQY

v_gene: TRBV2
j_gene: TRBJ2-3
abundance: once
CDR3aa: ASGVGDTQY

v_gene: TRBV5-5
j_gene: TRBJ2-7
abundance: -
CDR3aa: ASSLAAQGYYEQY

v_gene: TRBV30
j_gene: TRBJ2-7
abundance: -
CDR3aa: AWSVRGYEQY

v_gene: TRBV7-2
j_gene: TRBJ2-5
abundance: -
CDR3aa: ASSWTSGVQETQY

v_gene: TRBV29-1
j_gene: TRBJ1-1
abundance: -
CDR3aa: SAIPDLNTEAF

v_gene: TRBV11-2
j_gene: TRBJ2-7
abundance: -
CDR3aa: ASSRAPGGSYEQY

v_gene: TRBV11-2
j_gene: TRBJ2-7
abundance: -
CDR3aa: ASSLSIAINYEQY

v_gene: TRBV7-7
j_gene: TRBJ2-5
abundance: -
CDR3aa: ASSLSGLQETQY